A selection of T cell receptor beta chains follows, all from one sample in a study of T-cell memory formation after mild COVID-19. One entry per CDR3 protein results from TCRdb running MiXCR on the 5' RACE reads. This table has some 300,000 distinct CDR3 sequences, roughly 20% appearing once. Source material: PBMCs or a T cell subset sorted from them (not recorded which). All receptors derive from a man aged 18 to 30 who had mild COVID-19 (a few samples of this study predate the infection). Cell type and time point are not known. The CDR3 runs from the conserved cysteine through the conserved F or W. The D gene is left open where the match is weak. Clone sizes are given selectively: once, few, many, or a class where the clone is expanded.

TRBJ2-3 | NA | NA | TRBV4-3 | TGCGCCAGCAGCCCCGGGCCGGGGGATACGCAGTATTTT | CASSPGPGDTQYF
TRBJ1-2 | few | NA | TRBV28 | TGTGCCAGCAGCCCCTCTGAGGCCTTCTATGGCTACACCTTC | CASSPSEAFYGYTF
TRBJ2-7 | NA | TRBD2 | TRBV29-1 | TGCAGCGTTGAAGCGGTAGCGGGGGGCTCCTACGAGCAGTACTTC | CSVEAVAGGSYEQYF
TRBJ1-2 | NA | NA | TRBV27 | TGTGCCAGCAGTTTCGGGGGGCCCTATGGCTACACCTTC | CASSFGGPYGYTF
TRBJ2-7 | few | NA | TRBV25-1 | TGTGCCAGCAGTGAATCTACGGGGTACTACGAGCAGTACTTC | CASSESTGYYEQYF
TRBJ1-6 | NA | NA | TRBV7-6 | TGTGCCAGCTCCCGTGGGGGTAGTAATTCACCCCTCCACTTT | CASSRGGSNSPLHF
TRBJ2-5 | NA | NA | TRBV5-1 | TGCGCCAGCAGCTTGGTGCCAGACCTCGAGACCCAGTACTTC | CASSLVPDLETQYF
TRBJ1-5 | NA | NA | TRBV28 | TGTGCCAGCAGTTTTTCAGGGAACAATCAGCCCCAGCATTTT | CASSFSGNNQPQHF
TRBJ1-5 | few | NA | TRBV28 | TGTGCCAGCAGTACCCCCCCGAGGGAGGCGAATCAGCCCCAGCATTTT | CASSTPPREANQPQHF
TRBJ1-5 | NA | NA | TRBV6-1 | TGTGCCAGCATGGAGGGACCCCTCGGCCAGCCCCAGCATTTT | CASMEGPLGQPQHF
TRBJ2-7 | NA | TRBD2 | TRBV20-1 | TGCAGTGCTAGGGGTCTAGCGGGGCCGAGCTCCTACGAGCAGTACTTC | CSARGLAGPSSYEQYF
TRBJ1-2 | few | NA | TRBV2 | TGTGCCAGCAGTCTAATATTCGGGGGCTATGGCTACACCTTC | CASSLIFGGYGYTF
TRBJ2-2 | once | NA | TRBV7-3 | TGTGCCAGCAGCTTGCAGACCGGGGAGCTGTTTTTT | CASSLQTGELFF
TRBJ2-1 | NA | NA | TRBV7-8 | TGTGCCAGCTTAGAGAGGGGGGGGAGTCGGGTGAATGAGCAGTTCTTC | CASLERGGSRVNEQFF
TRBJ1-1 | NA | TRBD1 | TRBV5-1 | TGCGCCAGCAGCTTGGGTGGGGACAGCTCTTTCTTT | CASSLGGDSSFF
TRBJ2-5 | NA | TRBD1 | TRBV5-5 | TGTGCCAGCAGCTTGATACTCACCGGGACAGGGGAAGAGACCCAGTACTTC | CASSLILTGTGEETQYF
TRBJ2-3 | few | TRBD2 | TRBV20-1 | TGCAGCGCCTTAGCGGGGGGGCTATCAGATACGCAGTATTTT | CSALAGGLSDTQYF
TRBJ2-2 | few | TRBD1 | TRBV6-2/TRBV6-3 | TGTGCCAGCAGCAGACAGGCCGCACGACAGGGTCGCAGCACCGGGGAGCTGTTTTTT | CASSRQAARQGRSTGELFF
TRBJ2-3 | NA | TRBD1 | TRBV9 | TGTGCCAGCAGCGTAGACAGGGGGCTTGGAGATACGCAGTATTTT | CASSVDRGLGDTQYF
TRBJ2-3 | NA | NA | TRBV10-3 | TGTGCCATCAGCCCACGAGAGTCGGGCACAGATACGCAGTATTTT | CAISPRESGTDTQYF